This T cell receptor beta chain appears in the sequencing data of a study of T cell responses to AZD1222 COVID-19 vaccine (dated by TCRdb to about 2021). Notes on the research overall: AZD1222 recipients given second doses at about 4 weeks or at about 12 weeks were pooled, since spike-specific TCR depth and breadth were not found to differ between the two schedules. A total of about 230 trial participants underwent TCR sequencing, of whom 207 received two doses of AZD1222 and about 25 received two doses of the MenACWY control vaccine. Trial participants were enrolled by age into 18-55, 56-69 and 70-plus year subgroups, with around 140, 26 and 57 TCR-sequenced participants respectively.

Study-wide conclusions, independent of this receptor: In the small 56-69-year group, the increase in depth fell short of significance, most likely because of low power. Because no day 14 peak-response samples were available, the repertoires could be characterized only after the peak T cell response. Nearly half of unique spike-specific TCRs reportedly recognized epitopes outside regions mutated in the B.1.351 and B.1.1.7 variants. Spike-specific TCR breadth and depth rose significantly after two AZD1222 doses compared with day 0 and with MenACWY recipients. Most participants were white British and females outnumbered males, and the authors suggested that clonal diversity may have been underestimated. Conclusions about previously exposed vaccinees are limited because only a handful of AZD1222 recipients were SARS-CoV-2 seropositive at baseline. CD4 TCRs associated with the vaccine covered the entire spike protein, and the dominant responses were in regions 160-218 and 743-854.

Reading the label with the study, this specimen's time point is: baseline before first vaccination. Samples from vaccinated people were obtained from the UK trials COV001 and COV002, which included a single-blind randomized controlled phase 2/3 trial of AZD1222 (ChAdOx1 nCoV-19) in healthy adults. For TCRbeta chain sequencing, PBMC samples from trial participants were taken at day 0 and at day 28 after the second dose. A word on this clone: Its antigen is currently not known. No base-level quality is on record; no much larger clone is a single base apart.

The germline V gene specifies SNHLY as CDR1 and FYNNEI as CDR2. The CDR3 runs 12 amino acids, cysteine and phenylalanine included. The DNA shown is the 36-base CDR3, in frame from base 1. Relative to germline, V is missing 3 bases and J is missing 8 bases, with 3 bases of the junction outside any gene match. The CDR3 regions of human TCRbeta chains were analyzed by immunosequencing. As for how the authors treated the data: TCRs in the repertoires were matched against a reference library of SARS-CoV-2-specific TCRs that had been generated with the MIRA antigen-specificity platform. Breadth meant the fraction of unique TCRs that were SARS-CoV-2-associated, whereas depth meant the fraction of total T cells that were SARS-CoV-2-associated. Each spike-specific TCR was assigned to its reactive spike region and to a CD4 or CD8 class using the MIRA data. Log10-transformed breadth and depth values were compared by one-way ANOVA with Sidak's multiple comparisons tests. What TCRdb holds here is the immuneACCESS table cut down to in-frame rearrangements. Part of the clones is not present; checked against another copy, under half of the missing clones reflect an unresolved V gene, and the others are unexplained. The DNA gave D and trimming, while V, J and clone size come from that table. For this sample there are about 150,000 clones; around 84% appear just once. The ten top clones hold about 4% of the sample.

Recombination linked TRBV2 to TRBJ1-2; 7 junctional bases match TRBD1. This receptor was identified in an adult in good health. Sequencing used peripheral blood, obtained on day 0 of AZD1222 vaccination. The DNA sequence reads TGTGCCAGCAGTGACAGGGGGGACGGCTACACCTTC. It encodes CASSDRGDGYTF.